This T cell receptor (beta chain) was documented in a study of cytomegalovirus exposure and HLA in healthy donors. At the level of the study: Genetic ancestry analysis placed around four fifths of the roughly 400 donors that were genotyped in the Caucasian-associated cluster.

General study findings and limits: Of the V segments, some could not be distinguished, including TRBV6-2 and TRBV6-3, and were excluded. The classifier, whose performance was assessed in both the original and validation cohorts, reportedly diagnosed cytomegalovirus status with high specificity and sensitivity. Associated with HLA alleles at 0.05 false discovery rate in a later analysis were about 17,000 TCR beta sequences.

Researchers ran the PCR with 60 Vbeta and 13 Jbeta primers. Assay used: immunoSEQ multiplex PCR; TCRdb lists only in-frame clones, some missing. The sample carries 55,000 to 65,000 clones, 83% recorded once. Points on this clone: What it binds is not known. One junction end does not reproduce the germline sequence, and a read error may be involved.

CDR1 is SGHVS and CDR2 is FQNEAQ in the germline V gene. This CDR3 is built from 14 residues. The rearrangement joins TRBV7-8 to TRBJ2-5; unclear D gene. The receptor's source is a human donor in good health. The sample consisted of PBMCs. CDR3 sequence: CVSSLDTAGETQYF. The CDR3 DNA reads TGTGTCAGCAGCTTAGATACAGCCGGCGAGACCCAGTACTTC. Combining the CDR3 with reference TRBV7-8 and TRBJ2-5 gives the whole variable domain GAGVSQSPRYKVAKRGQDVALRCDPISGHVSLFWYQQALGQGPEFLTYFQNEAQLDKSGLPSDRFFAERPEGSVSTLKIQRTQQEDSAVYLCVSSLDTAGETQYFGPGTRLLVL.